This T cell receptor beta chain was captured by sequencing in a study of shared clonotypes between healthy human individuals. Overall study findings and caveats: All-four-donor shared clonotypes had higher generation probabilities than non-shared clonotypes did.

On this clone: What it recognizes is unknown.

V was pared by 7 bases and J by 4 bases, with 13 bases of the junction left unmatched. CDR1 is GTSNPN, CDR2 SVGIG, per germline (reference sequence). The CDR3 contains 15 residues. Sorted-subset replicate PCR reactions were performed with roughly 200 ng DNA, corresponding to tens of thousands of T cell genomes. The table came from immunoSEQ multiplex PCR; TCRdb's copy has only in-frame clones and leaves some out. The sample lists around 2.3 million clones, approximately 94% occurring once. This sequence joins TRBV30 and TRBJ2-7; TRBD1 aligns across 10 bases. The origin of this receptor is a man in his late teens or twenties in good health. Sequencing was carried out using naive CD4+ T cells sorted from blood. Sample subset: CD45RA+ positively selected. CDR3 nucleotide sequence: TGTGCCTACAACCGGGGGGACAGGGGAATATACGAGCAGTACTTC. It encodes CAYNRGDRGIYEQYF.